The rows below give T cell receptor beta chains drawn from one sample of a study of blood T cells in healthy people across ages. Each CDR3 protein gets one entry after TCRdb re-called the 5' RACE reads with MiXCR. The repertoire holds over a million distinct CDR3 sequences, with under 30% as singletons. The same data also went into a second study, on T cells of mothers and their children.

The sequenced sample consisted of blood. The receptors here all came from a girl aged 2 to 9 in good health. Each CDR3 is given with its conserved first and last residue. The order of the fields is J gene, V gene, clone size, D gene, CDR3 DNA, CDR3 protein. The D gene is left open where the match is weak. The listing skips clone size in some rows; elsewhere it reads once, few, many or a size class.

j_gene: TRBJ2-7; v_gene: TRBV4-1; abundance: few; d_gene: .; CDR3nt: TGCGCCAGCAGCCCAGGGACTGGCCGGGCATACGAGCAGTACTTC; CDR3aa: CASSPGTGRAYEQYF
j_gene: TRBJ1-1; v_gene: TRBV25-1; abundance: .; d_gene: TRBD1; CDR3nt: TGTGCCAGCAGTCCCCCGGACAGGGGCCCAGAGTCCCACCCGACTGAAGCTTTCTTT; CDR3aa: CASSPPDRGPESHPTEAFF
j_gene: TRBJ1-1; v_gene: TRBV12-3/TRBV12-4; abundance: few; d_gene: .; CDR3nt: TGTGCCAGCAGTTTGTGGCTGGGAGGGGCCACTGAAGCTTTCTTT; CDR3aa: CASSLWLGGATEAFF
j_gene: TRBJ2-5; v_gene: TRBV5-6; abundance: .; d_gene: .; CDR3nt: TGTGCCAGCACCATAGGGGGGGGGCGAGCAGAGACCCAGTACTTC; CDR3aa: CASTIGGGRAETQYF
j_gene: TRBJ2-5; v_gene: TRBV5-6; abundance: .; d_gene: TRBD2; CDR3nt: TGTGCCAGCAGCTGGGGCGGGGGGAGCCAAGAGACCCAGTACTTC; CDR3aa: CASSWGGGSQETQYF
j_gene: TRBJ1-3; v_gene: TRBV29-1; abundance: .; d_gene: .; CDR3nt: TGCAGCGGAATAGGGGGGTCTGGAAACACCATATATTTT; CDR3aa: CSGIGGSGNTIYF
j_gene: TRBJ1-2; v_gene: TRBV4-1; abundance: .; d_gene: TRBD1; CDR3nt: TGCGCCAGCAGCCAAGTGTATACAGGGGAGATCTACACCTTC; CDR3aa: CASSQVYTGEIYTF
j_gene: TRBJ2-5; v_gene: TRBV7-7; abundance: .; d_gene: .; CDR3nt: TGTGCGGGCGTTGAGACCCAGTACTTC; CDR3aa: CAGVETQYF
j_gene: TRBJ1-1; v_gene: TRBV29-1; abundance: few; d_gene: TRBD1; CDR3nt: TGCAGCGTTACTCGACAGGGTTGGGCCGGGTCCGCTGAAGCTTTCTTT; CDR3aa: CSVTRQGWAGSAEAFF
j_gene: TRBJ1-3; v_gene: TRBV27; abundance: few; d_gene: .; CDR3nt: TGTGCCAGCAGCACAAGAAATCTGCTCTCTGGAAACACCATATATTTT; CDR3aa: CASSTRNLLSGNTIYF
j_gene: TRBJ2-7; v_gene: TRBV7-9; abundance: .; d_gene: .; CDR3nt: TGTGCCAGCAGCCACCCGGGGTCACCCAAGGCCTACGAGCAGTACTTC; CDR3aa: CASSHPGSPKAYEQYF
j_gene: TRBJ1-2; v_gene: TRBV6-5; abundance: few; d_gene: .; CDR3nt: TGTGCCAGCAGTTACTCGACTGTGGCCGCAGATGGCTACACCTTC; CDR3aa: CASSYSTVAADGYTF
j_gene: TRBJ2-5; v_gene: TRBV7-7; abundance: few; d_gene: .; CDR3nt: TGTGCTAGCAGCTGCGTATGTGTAGAATACCAAGAGACCCAGTACTTC; CDR3aa: CASSCVCVEYQETQYF
j_gene: TRBJ1-2; v_gene: TRBV6-1; abundance: .; d_gene: .; CDR3nt: TGTGCCGGGGGGAAACGGGAGACGGGGCCCGGCTACACCTTC; CDR3aa: CAGGKRETGPGYTF
j_gene: TRBJ2-1; v_gene: TRBV5-1; abundance: few; d_gene: TRBD1; CDR3nt: TGCGCCAGCAGCTCAGATCCGGGACAGGGCAATGAGCAGTTCTTC; CDR3aa: CASSSDPGQGNEQFF
j_gene: TRBJ2-4; v_gene: TRBV12-3/TRBV12-4; abundance: few; d_gene: TRBD1; CDR3nt: TGTGCCAGCGTTCCAGCAGGGGGCGGAAACATTCAGTACTTC; CDR3aa: CASVPAGGGNIQYF
j_gene: TRBJ1-1; v_gene: TRBV6-2/TRBV6-3; abundance: few; d_gene: .; CDR3nt: TGTGCCACACAACCCGGGTCAGAAGTTGAAGCTTTCTTT; CDR3aa: CATQPGSEVEAFF
j_gene: TRBJ1-4; v_gene: TRBV11-3; abundance: few; d_gene: .; CDR3nt: TGTGCCAGCAGCTTAAGCCCCGAGGGGGTCGGAAAACTGTTTTTT; CDR3aa: CASSLSPEGVGKLFF
j_gene: TRBJ2-7; v_gene: TRBV7-9; abundance: .; d_gene: TRBD1; CDR3nt: TGTGCCACCGGAGGACAGGGAAGGGTCGACGAGCAGTACTTC; CDR3aa: CATGGQGRVDEQYF
j_gene: TRBJ2-7; v_gene: TRBV29-1; abundance: .; d_gene: .; CDR3nt: TGCAGCGGATTTGGGCAGCACTACGAGCAGTACTTC; CDR3aa: CSGFGQHYEQYF
j_gene: TRBJ2-2; v_gene: TRBV29-1; abundance: .; d_gene: .; CDR3nt: TGCAGCGTTTTCCCCGGGTCCGGGGAGCTGTTTTTT; CDR3aa: CSVFPGSGELFF
j_gene: TRBJ1-4; v_gene: TRBV20-1; abundance: .; d_gene: .; CDR3nt: TGCAGTGCTAGAGAGAAAGGTCCGGGAAAACTGTTTTTT; CDR3aa: CSAREKGPGKLFF
j_gene: TRBJ1-2; v_gene: TRBV4-1; abundance: many; d_gene: .; CDR3nt: TGCGCCAGCAGCCAAGATGACGGCTACACCTTC; CDR3aa: CASSQDDGYTF
j_gene: TRBJ2-1; v_gene: TRBV7-9; abundance: .; d_gene: .; CDR3nt: TGTGCCAGCAGCTTAGGCGAGCCTCCCCTATACAATGAGCAGTTCTTC; CDR3aa: CASSLGEPPLYNEQFF
j_gene: TRBJ2-5; v_gene: TRBV15; abundance: few; d_gene: .; CDR3nt: TGTGCCACCACCAGGGGTCTTCCACGGGGTCTCCCCCTGGAGACCCAGTACTTC; CDR3aa: CATTRGLPRGLPLETQYF
j_gene: TRBJ1-2; v_gene: TRBV5-8; abundance: .; d_gene: .; CDR3nt: TGTGCCAGCAGCTTGGAGGGGAGAGCTAACTATGGCTACACCTTC; CDR3aa: CASSLEGRANYGYTF
j_gene: TRBJ2-1; v_gene: TRBV29-1; abundance: .; d_gene: TRBD1; CDR3nt: TGCAGCGCCGGGGACCCACAGGGGGCGGGGAATGAGCAGTTCTTC; CDR3aa: CSAGDPQGAGNEQFF
j_gene: TRBJ2-3; v_gene: TRBV12-3/TRBV12-4; abundance: .; d_gene: .; CDR3nt: TGTGCCAGCAGTTACAAAAAACTAGATACAGATACGCAGTATTTT; CDR3aa: CASSYKKLDTDTQYF
j_gene: TRBJ2-3; v_gene: TRBV27; abundance: many; d_gene: .; CDR3nt: TGTGCCAGCAGTTTGGTTAGCACAGATACGCAGTATTTT; CDR3aa: CASSLVSTDTQYF
j_gene: TRBJ2-5; v_gene: TRBV20-1; abundance: few; d_gene: .; CDR3nt: TGCAGTGCTCAGGACATCCAAGAGACCCAGTACTTC; CDR3aa: CSAQDIQETQYF
j_gene: TRBJ2-7; v_gene: TRBV20-1; abundance: .; d_gene: TRBD2; CDR3nt: TGCAGTGCTGGTCAAGGACTAGCGGGATACGAGCAGTACTTC; CDR3aa: CSAGQGLAGYEQYF
j_gene: TRBJ2-1; v_gene: TRBV20-1; abundance: .; d_gene: TRBD2; CDR3nt: TGCAGTGCTAGGGGGCCCCTAGCGGGGTACAATGAGCAGTTCTTC; CDR3aa: CSARGPLAGYNEQFF
j_gene: TRBJ1-2; v_gene: TRBV28; abundance: few; d_gene: .; CDR3nt: TGTGCCAGCAGCACAGGGATATCAGCTTGGGGCTACACCTTC; CDR3aa: CASSTGISAWGYTF
j_gene: TRBJ2-1; v_gene: TRBV20-1; abundance: .; d_gene: TRBD2; CDR3nt: TGCAGTGCCCCCCCTCGCGGGGGGGCTAGTGAGCAGTTCTTC; CDR3aa: CSAPPRGGASEQFF
j_gene: TRBJ2-2; v_gene: TRBV20-1; abundance: .; d_gene: .; CDR3nt: TGCAGTGCTCTAGGCCACCACACGAACACCGGGGAGCTGTTTTTT; CDR3aa: CSALGHHTNTGELFF
j_gene: TRBJ2-3; v_gene: TRBV18; abundance: few; d_gene: TRBD2; CDR3nt: TGTGCCAGCTCACCACCCTACAGCGGGGGGGCAGATACGCAGTATTTT; CDR3aa: CASSPPYSGGADTQYF
j_gene: TRBJ2-3; v_gene: TRBV4-1; abundance: .; d_gene: TRBD1; CDR3nt: TGCGCCAGCAGCCTGGACAGGGGGCCGACAGATACGCAGTATTTT; CDR3aa: CASSLDRGPTDTQYF
j_gene: TRBJ2-5; v_gene: TRBV20-1; abundance: few; d_gene: .; CDR3nt: TGCAGTGCTAGACAGGGTGGAAGAGAGACCCAGTACTTC; CDR3aa: CSARQGGRETQYF
j_gene: TRBJ2-7; v_gene: TRBV27; abundance: .; d_gene: .; CDR3nt: TGTGCCAGCAGCGTTTATGGGGTAAAGTACGAGCAGTACTTC; CDR3aa: CASSVYGVKYEQYF
j_gene: TRBJ2-5; v_gene: TRBV6-6; abundance: .; d_gene: .; CDR3nt: TGTGCCAGCAGCCAGGAGTGGGGTCGGGAGACCCAGTACTTC; CDR3aa: CASSQEWGRETQYF
j_gene: TRBJ1-2; v_gene: TRBV6-6; abundance: few; d_gene: .; CDR3nt: TGTGCCGGCGCGGGAGGCCTCTGGGCTAACTATGGCTACACCTTC; CDR3aa: CAGAGGLWANYGYTF